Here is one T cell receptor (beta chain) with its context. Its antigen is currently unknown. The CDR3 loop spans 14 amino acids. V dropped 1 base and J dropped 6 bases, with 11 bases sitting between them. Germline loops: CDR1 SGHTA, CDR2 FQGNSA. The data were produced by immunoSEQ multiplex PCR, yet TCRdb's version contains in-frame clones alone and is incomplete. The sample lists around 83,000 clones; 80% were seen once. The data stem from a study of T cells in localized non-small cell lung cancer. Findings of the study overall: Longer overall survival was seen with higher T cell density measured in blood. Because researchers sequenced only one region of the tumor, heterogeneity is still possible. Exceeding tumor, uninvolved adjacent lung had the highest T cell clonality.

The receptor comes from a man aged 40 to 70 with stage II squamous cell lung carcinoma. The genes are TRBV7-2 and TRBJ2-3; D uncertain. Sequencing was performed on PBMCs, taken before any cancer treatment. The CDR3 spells CASSLDSRSDTQYF. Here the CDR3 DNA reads TGTGCCAGCAGCTTAGACAGCCGCAGCGATACGCAGTATTTT. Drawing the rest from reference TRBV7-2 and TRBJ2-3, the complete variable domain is GAGVSQSPSNKVTEKGKDVELRCDPISGHTALYWYRQSLGQGLEFLIYFQGNSAPDKSGLPSDRFSAERTGGSVSTLTIQRTQQEDSAVYLCASSLDSRSDTQYFGPGTRLTVL.